This is a list of T cell receptor beta chains from one sample in a study of cytomegalovirus exposure and HLA in healthy donors. Using immunoSEQ multiplex PCR, the repertoire was profiled, and TCRdb retains in-frame clones only, with some absent. Of 150,000 to 200,000 clones listed, 85% are singletons. The sample consisted of PBMCs. Receptor source: a man aged 30 to 45 in good health and CMV-seropositive. The CDR3 runs from the conserved cysteine through the conserved F or W. A D gene is named only where the DNA matches it firmly. The listing skips clone size in some rows; elsewhere it reads once, few, many or a size class.

J | V | size | D | DNA | CDR3
TRBJ2-3 | TRBV7-3 | NA | TRBD1 | TGTGCCAGCAGCTGGGCCGGGACAGGGGGCCCAGATACGCAGTATTTT | CASSWAGTGGPDTQYF
TRBJ2-7 | TRBV19 | NA | TRBD2 | TGTGCCAGTAGCCCCCATAGCGGGGCTGTTTACGAGCAGTACTTC | CASSPHSGAVYEQYF
TRBJ2-3 | TRBV7-2 | NA | NA | TGTGCCAGCAGCTCTCTACCGGGACAATACACAGATACGCAGTATTTT | CASSSLPGQYTDTQYF
TRBJ2-3 | TRBV19 | NA | NA | TGTGCCAGTAGTAGCACAGCTAGCACAGATACGCAGTATTTT | CASSSTASTDTQYF
TRBJ2-1 | TRBV6-4 | NA | TRBD2 | TGTGCCAGCAGTGACCTAGCGGGGTCTTACAATGAGCAGTTCTTC | CASSDLAGSYNEQFF
TRBJ1-2 | TRBV9 | NA | NA | TGTGCCAGCAGCGTAGCAGAGGGTGGCTACACCTTC | CASSVAEGGYTF
TRBJ1-1 | TRBV7-9 | NA | NA | TGTGCCAGCAGCTTAGAACAGGGAGGGACTGAAGCTTTCTTT | CASSLEQGGTEAFF
TRBJ1-3 | TRBV5-1 | NA | NA | TGCGCCAGCAGCTTGGCGGGACTGCGATTCTCTGGAAACACCATATATTTT | CASSLAGLRFSGNTIYF
TRBJ2-1 | TRBV6-6 | NA | NA | TGTGCCAGCAGTTACCAGCGAACAGGGACATACAATGAGCAGTTCTTC | CASSYQRTGTYNEQFF
TRBJ2-1 | TRBV6-5 | once | TRBD2 | TGTGCCAGCAGTTACGGCGGGGGGATTTACAATGAGCAGTTCTTC | CASSYGGGIYNEQFF
TRBJ2-7 | TRBV7-2 | NA | NA | TGTGCCAGCAGCTTACTACAGACCCTCGAGCAGTACTTC | CASSLLQTLEQYF
TRBJ2-7 | TRBV2 | NA | NA | TGTGCCAGTTTGGCCCACAGGGCCTACGAGCAGTACTTC | CASLAHRAYEQYF
TRBJ2-7 | TRBV10-1 | once | TRBD1 | TGCGCCAGCAGTGGAGGGACAGGGAACGAGCAGTACTTC | CASSGGTGNEQYF
TRBJ1-6 | TRBV27 | once | NA | TGTGCCAGCAGTTTATCTAAGGGGAAGTCTGGCTCCTATAATTCACCCCTCCACTTT | CASSLSKGKSGSYNSPLHF
TRBJ1-5 | TRBV19 | NA | NA | TGTGCCAGTAGGGAGGGTGCAGGGAGTCGCGACAATCAGCCCCAGCATTTT | CASREGAGSRDNQPQHF
TRBJ1-4 | TRBV7-2 | NA | NA | TGTGCCAGCAGCTTATCCCCCGCAGGTGTAAATGAAAAACTGTTTTTT | CASSLSPAGVNEKLFF
TRBJ2-3 | TRBV11-3 | once | TRBD2 | TGTGCCAGCAGCTTAAGGGTAGCGGGGAGTTCGGATACGCAGTATTTT | CASSLRVAGSSDTQYF
TRBJ1-4 | TRBV9 | NA | TRBD1 | TGTGCCAGCAGCGGGGGGACAGGGAATGAAAAACTGTTTTTT | CASSGGTGNEKLFF
TRBJ1-5 | TRBV6-6 | NA | TRBD1 | TGTGCCAGCAGAACGGGACAGGAGCCACAGCCCCAGCATTTT | CASRTGQEPQPQHF
TRBJ1-5 | TRBV5-1 | NA | NA | TGCGCCAGCAGCCCGGGGGGCGCCAGCAATCAGCCCCAGCATTTT | CASSPGGASNQPQHF
TRBJ1-1 | TRBV6-6 | NA | TRBD1 | TGTGCCAGCCAAGACAGGGGGGATACTGAAGCTTTCTTT | CASQDRGDTEAFF
TRBJ2-7 | TRBV7-9 | NA | NA | TGTGCCAGCAGCTCCGCCAGGGTGGTCGACGAGCAGTACTTC | CASSSARVVDEQYF
TRBJ1-2 | TRBV18 | few | TRBD1 | TGTGCCAGCTCACCAAGACAGGGGTGGGACTATGGCTACACCTTC | CASSPRQGWDYGYTF
TRBJ1-5 | TRBV6-1 | NA | TRBD1 | TGTGCCAGCAGTGGGGGGACAGGGGGCTGGGAGAGCAATCAGCCCCAGCATTTT | CASSGGTGGWESNQPQHF
TRBJ1-4 | TRBV15 | NA | TRBD1 | TGTGCCACCAGCAAACCGGGACAGGGAAAGGTTAATGAAAAACTGTTTTTT | CATSKPGQGKVNEKLFF
TRBJ2-7 | TRBV6-1 | NA | TRBD1 | TGTGCCAGCAGTGAGTCGACAGGGGGGTCCTACGAGCAGTACTTC | CASSESTGGSYEQYF
TRBJ1-2 | TRBV6-5 | NA | TRBD1 | TGTGCCAGCAGTTACGGACAGGGCGTCTATGGCTACACCTTC | CASSYGQGVYGYTF
TRBJ1-1 | TRBV5-1 | NA | NA | TGCGCCAGCAGCTTCGACAGAGAAGCTTTCTTT | CASSFDREAFF
TRBJ1-4 | TRBV2 | once | TRBD1 | TGTGCCAGCAGTGGCCGGGACAGGGGGGTCTATGAAAAACTGTTTTTT | CASSGRDRGVYEKLFF
TRBJ2-3 | TRBV19 | NA | TRBD1 | TGTGCCAGTAGTCCGGGACAGGGGGAGGGCACAGATACGCAGTATTTT | CASSPGQGEGTDTQYF
TRBJ2-3 | TRBV2 | NA | TRBD2 | TGTGCCAGCCCCACTGGGACTAAGAAAAGCACAGATACGCAGTATTTT | CASPTGTKKSTDTQYF
TRBJ2-3 | TRBV10-1 | NA | TRBD1 | TGCGCCAGCAGCCGGACAGGGTGGGAAACAGATACGCAGTATTTT | CASSRTGWETDTQYF
TRBJ1-5 | TRBV30 | NA | NA | TGTGCCTGGAGTGACAGGGATGCTCAGCCCCAGCATTTT | CAWSDRDAQPQHF
TRBJ2-1 | TRBV30 | few | NA | TGTGCCTGGAGTGTACTAGGGCTAGCGATGGATGAGCAGTTCTTC | CAWSVLGLAMDEQFF
TRBJ2-1 | TRBV4-3 | NA | TRBD2 | TGCGCCAGCAGCCAAGGGTCTAGCGGGGGTCTCGATGAGCAGTTCTTC | CASSQGSSGGLDEQFF
TRBJ1-2 | TRBV4-3 | NA | TRBD1 | TGCGCCAGCAGCCAAGATCGTCTTGGACAGGGGTATGGCTACACCTTC | CASSQDRLGQGYGYTF
TRBJ2-7 | TRBV7-2 | NA | TRBD1 | TGTGCCAGCAGCTCCGGGACAGGGGGCTACGAGCAGTACTTC | CASSSGTGGYEQYF
TRBJ1-4 | TRBV9 | NA | TRBD1 | TGTGCCAGCAGCGCCCACAGGGGGCAAACTAATGAAAAACTGTTTTTT | CASSAHRGQTNEKLFF
TRBJ1-2 | TRBV11-2 | NA | NA | TGTGCCAGCAGCTTAGCTGAGGGCTACACCTTC | CASSLAEGYTF
TRBJ2-6 | TRBV7-2 | NA | TRBD1 | TGTGCCAGCAGCTATTCAATGGGACAGGGGTGGAGTGGGGCCAACGTCCTGACTTTC | CASSYSMGQGWSGANVLTF
TRBJ2-2 | TRBV11-2 | NA | TRBD2 | TGTGCCAGCAGGAGGACTAGCGGGGTGCCCGGGGAGCTGTTTTTT | CASRRTSGVPGELFF
TRBJ2-3 | TRBV10-2 | NA | TRBD1 | TGCGCCAGCAGTTTGAGACCAGGACAGGCCACAGATACGCAGTATTTT | CASSLRPGQATDTQYF
TRBJ2-7 | TRBV7-8 | NA | NA | TGTGCCAGCAGCTTGGGGGCAGGGCCCACCTACGAGCAGTACTTC | CASSLGAGPTYEQYF
TRBJ2-2 | TRBV6-1 | NA | TRBD2 | TGTGCCAGCAGTGAAGCGGGTTGGGAGGGAATCCCCGGGGAGCTGTTTTTT | CASSEAGWEGIPGELFF
TRBJ2-4 | TRBV27 | NA | NA | TGTGCCAGCAGTTTATGGCCAGGGGACATTCAGTACTTC | CASSLWPGDIQYF
TRBJ1-5 | TRBV6-6 | NA | TRBD1 | TGTGCCAGCCGCATAGGGACAGGGGGTTTCGGTCAGCCCCAGCATTTT | CASRIGTGGFGQPQHF
TRBJ2-1 | TRBV9 | once | TRBD1 | TGTGCCAGCAGCGTTCGCCGGGACAGGGAAGATAATGAGCAGTTCTTC | CASSVRRDREDNEQFF
TRBJ1-2 | TRBV9 | NA | TRBD1 | TGTGCCAGCAGCGTAGAAGGAGGGACAGGGTGGAAGAACTATGGCTACACCTTC | CASSVEGGTGWKNYGYTF
TRBJ2-7 | TRBV5-1 | NA | NA | TGCGCCAGCAGCTTGGTATCGGGGGAGATCTACGAGCAGTACTTC | CASSLVSGEIYEQYF
TRBJ2-7 | TRBV4-3 | NA | TRBD2 | TGCGCCAGCAGCCAAGTGTCAGCGGGGACCTACGAGCAGTACTTC | CASSQVSAGTYEQYF
TRBJ2-7 | TRBV11-3 | NA | NA | TGTGCCAGCAGCCCTGCAGGGGATTGGGACTACGAGCAGTACTTC | CASSPAGDWDYEQYF
TRBJ2-1 | TRBV4-1 | NA | NA | TGCGCCAGCAGCCAAGATCGCAGGGGAGATGAGCAGTTCTTC | CASSQDRRGDEQFF
TRBJ2-7 | TRBV10-3 | NA | NA | TGTGCCATCAGTGACGGCGGGTACGAGCAGTACTTC | CAISDGGYEQYF
TRBJ1-2 | TRBV7-2 | NA | TRBD1 | TGTGCCAGCAGCTTAGGTTTGGCGACAGGGGACCTCTATGGCTACACCTTC | CASSLGLATGDLYGYTF